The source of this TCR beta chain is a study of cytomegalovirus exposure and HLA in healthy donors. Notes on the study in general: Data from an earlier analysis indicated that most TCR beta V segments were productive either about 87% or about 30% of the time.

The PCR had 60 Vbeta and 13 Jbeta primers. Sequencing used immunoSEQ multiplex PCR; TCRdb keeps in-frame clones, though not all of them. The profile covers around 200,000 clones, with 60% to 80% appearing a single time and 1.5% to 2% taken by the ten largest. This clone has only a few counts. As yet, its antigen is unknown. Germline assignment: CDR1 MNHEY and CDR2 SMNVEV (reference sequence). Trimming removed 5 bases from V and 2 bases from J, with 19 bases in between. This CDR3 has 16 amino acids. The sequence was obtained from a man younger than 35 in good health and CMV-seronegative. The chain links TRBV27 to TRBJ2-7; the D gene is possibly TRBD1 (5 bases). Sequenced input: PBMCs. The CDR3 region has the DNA TGTGCCAGCAGTAATGCGGCAGGGTTAATGGCCTACGAGCAGTACTTC. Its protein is CASSNAAGLMAYEQYF.